This is a list of T cell receptor beta chains from one sample in a study of breast tumors, draining lymph nodes, adjacent tissues. TCRdb re-derived calls from the multiplex PCR reads in MiXCR, one entry per CDR3 protein. This sample has approximately 210,000 distinct CDR3 sequences; about 34% occur once, and the top ten carry 3% to 4.5%. The specimen sequenced was axillary lymph node tissue. The receptors stem from a female donor with breast cancer. Some clones in this sample may be carry-over from other donors' samples. CDR3s include the opening cysteine and the closing phenylalanine or tryptophan. The D gene is left open where the match is weak. Clone sizes are given selectively: once, few, many, or a class where the clone is expanded.

V: TRBV7-9
J: TRBJ1-2
D: TRBD1
size: .
DNA: TGTGCCAGCATCGATGGACAGGGGTACGGCTACACCTTC
CDR3: CASIDGQGYGYTF

V: TRBV7-6
J: TRBJ2-5
D: .
size: many
DNA: TGTGCCAGCAGCCTATTGGGTGTAGGGTCCCAGGAGACCCAGTACTTC
CDR3: CASSLLGVGSQETQYF

V: TRBV24-1
J: TRBJ2-1
D: TRBD2
size: many
DNA: TGTGCCACCAGTGCAGCGGGGGGGCGCGAGCAGTTCTTC
CDR3: CATSAAGGREQFF

V: TRBV5-1
J: TRBJ1-2
D: .
size: many
DNA: TGCGCCAGCAGCGCACAGGGTACCTATGGCTACACCTTC
CDR3: CASSAQGTYGYTF

V: TRBV19
J: TRBJ2-7
D: .
size: many
DNA: TGTGCCAGTAGCCGAACCGGGACATCCTACGAGCAGTACTTC
CDR3: CASSRTGTSYEQYF

V: TRBV20-1
J: TRBJ1-3
D: .
size: .
DNA: TGCAGTGCTAGAGACATACGGCAGGGAACCACCATATATTTT
CDR3: CSARDIRQGTTIYF

V: TRBV7-9
J: TRBJ2-3
D: .
size: many
DNA: TGTGCCAGCAGCTTAGATGGCGTAGAGGCAGATACGCAGTATTTT
CDR3: CASSLDGVEADTQYF

V: TRBV10-3
J: TRBJ2-1
D: .
size: .
DNA: TGTGCCATCAGTGACAGGGGAACAGAGGATGAGCAGTTCTTC
CDR3: CAISDRGTEDEQFF

V: TRBV2
J: TRBJ2-2
D: .
size: many
DNA: TGTGCCAGCAGGAGGGCAGGGACGGGCGGGGAGCTGTTTTTT
CDR3: CASRRAGTGGELFF

V: TRBV9
J: TRBJ2-7
D: TRBD1
size: .
DNA: TGTGCCAGCAGCGGGACAGGGTTT
CDR3: CASSGTGF

V: TRBV30
J: TRBJ2-3
D: .
size: .
DNA: TGTGCCTGGAGGCTGGGTGGAGATACGCAGTATTTT
CDR3: CAWRLGGDTQYF

V: TRBV14
J: TRBJ2-1
D: TRBD1
size: .
DNA: TGTGCCAGCATCCTGGACAGGGATGAGCAGTTCTTC
CDR3: CASILDRDEQFF

V: TRBV24-1
J: TRBJ1-2
D: TRBD1
size: .
DNA: TGTGCCACCAGTGTCTTGGGAACAGGGGATTATGGCTACACCTTC
CDR3: CATSVLGTGDYGYTF

V: TRBV5-8
J: TRBJ1-3
D: TRBD1
size: many
DNA: TGTGCCAGCAGCTTACGACAGGGGGCCGGTGGAAACACCATATATTTT
CDR3: CASSLRQGAGGNTIYF

V: TRBV18
J: TRBJ1-5
D: .
size: many
DNA: TGTGCCAGCTCACAGTCCGTTAGCAATCAGCCCCAGCATTTT
CDR3: CASSQSVSNQPQHF

V: TRBV19
J: TRBJ2-1
D: TRBD2
size: many
DNA: TGTGCCAGTAGCCTCCTACCGGGACTAGCGGGAACCAATGAGCAGTTCTTC
CDR3: CASSLLPGLAGTNEQFF

V: TRBV7-8
J: TRBJ2-3
D: .
size: .
DNA: TGTGCCAGCAGCGTTGGGAGGACCGGCACAGATACGCAGTATTTT
CDR3: CASSVGRTGTDTQYF

V: TRBV2
J: TRBJ1-1
D: .
size: many
DNA: TGTGCCAGCAGTGACAGGGGCACTGAAGCTTTCTTT
CDR3: CASSDRGTEAFF

V: TRBV7-9
J: TRBJ2-6
D: TRBD1
size: .
DNA: TGTGCCAGCAGCCCCTCGGACAGGGCGGTCAACGTCCTGCCTTTC
CDR3: CASSPSDRAVNVLPF

V: TRBV5-1
J: TRBJ2-1
D: .
size: many
DNA: TGCGCCAGCAGCCCCGGACCCGCCTACAATGAGCAGTTCTTC
CDR3: CASSPGPAYNEQFF